This T cell receptor beta chain originates from a study of blood T cell repertoires in COVID-19. Study details: T cells, B-cell-depleted T cells, or PBMCs provided the cDNA or gDNA that served as material.

The protocol was immunoSEQ multiplex PCR, while the TCRdb copy is restricted to in-frame clones and leaves out a portion. This table has 15,000 to 17,000 clones, approximately 90% appearing once. Sequencing was performed on peripheral blood. This clonotype originated in a man between 60 and 75 years old with acute or convalescent COVID-19.

The CDR3 sequence is CASSPGTGDADTQYF. The CDR3 DNA is TGCGCCAGCAGCCCCGGGACAGGGGATGCCGATACGCAGTATTTT. The V gene is TRBV4-1, the J gene TRBJ2-3; 10 nucleotides line up with TRBD1. Germline loops: CDR1 MGHRA, CDR2 YSYEKL. V dropped 4 bases and J dropped 6; count of bases not matched to a gene: 7. This CDR3 contains 15 residues.